This entry lists 17 T cell receptor beta chains sequenced from one sample in a study of T cell responses to AZD1222 COVID-19 vaccine. Sequencing used immunoSEQ multiplex PCR; TCRdb keeps in-frame clones, though not all of them. The repertoire holds some 280,000 clones, with around 93% as singletons. The sample here was peripheral blood, taken 28 days after the second AZD1222 dose. These receptors were obtained from an adult who received the AZD1222 COVID-19 vaccine.

The CDR3 DNA reads as TGTGCCAGCAGTTACTTCGGGGGAAGGGAGCAGTTCTTC. It translates to CASSYFGGREQFF. The chain is built from TRBV6-2 or TRBV6-3 and TRBJ2-1; possibly TRBD2 for D (6 bases). V lost 1 base to trimming and J lost 10 bases, with 11 bases between them. CDR3 length: 13 amino acids. Germline V gives CDR1 MNHEY, CDR2 SVGEGT.

The rearrangement uses TRBV5-1 and TRBJ2-2; TRBD2 matches at 9 bases. V dropped 5 bases and J dropped 7; count of bases not matched to a gene: 12. This CDR3 has 16 residues. Germline V gene sequence: CDR1 SGHRS, CDR2 YFSETQ. The CDR3 DNA sequence: TGCGCCAGCAGGAGTAGCGGGAGAGTCGATGTCGGGGAGCTGTTTTTT. Residues: CASRSSGRVDVGELFF.

DNA for the CDR3: TGTGCCACCAGTGCGGGCGGGAGGGGCCCCAATGAGCAGTTCTTC. Its protein is CATSAGGRGPNEQFF. The genes are TRBV24-1 and TRBJ2-1; 9 bases match TRBD2. The CDR3 loop spans 15 amino acids. After removal of 5 bases from V and 6 bases from J, the junction contained 7 bases not matched to a gene. Germline lookup yields CDR1 KGHDR and CDR2 SFDVKD.

The chain has TRBV7-3 and TRBJ2-5, with 8 nucleotides matching TRBD2. Germline V gene data show CDR1 as SGHTA and CDR2 as FQGTGA. V was pared by 5 bases and J by 5 bases, with 7 bases of the junction left unmatched. This CDR3 spans 14 amino acids. CDR3 residues: CASSLRGGLETQYF. Here the CDR3 DNA reads TGTGCCAGCAGCCTCCGGGGGGGGTTGGAGACCCAGTACTTC.

This chain uses TRBV4-3 with TRBJ2-7; the D is unclear. V was pared by 0 bases and J by 7 bases, with 19 bases between. CDR3 size: 16 residues. Germline V CDR1 and CDR2: LGHNA, YSLEER. The CDR3, as DNA: TGCGCCAGCAGCCAAGATACTCAACCCTTACCGTGGGAGCAGTACTTC. It specifies CASSQDTQPLPWEQYF.

The V and J genes are TRBV4-1 and TRBJ2-2; no firm D call. V was trimmed by 2 bases and J by 5 bases, leaving 24 bases between them. The CDR3 is made up of 19 amino acids. CDR1 is MGHRA and CDR2 is YSYEKL in the germline V gene. DNA of the CDR3: TGCGCCAGCAGCCAAATTGCTACTGCCAAGCACCCTATAACCGGGGAGCTGTTTTTT. Translation: CASSQIATAKHPITGELFF.

The V gene is TRBV18, the J gene TRBJ2-5, with 7 bases fitting TRBD1. V shed 0 bases and J 2 bases; nucleotides not matched to a gene: 3. Germline V CDR1 and CDR2: KGHSH, LQKENI. This CDR3 contains 15 residues. This chain's CDR3 is CASSPPSGQQETQYF. The CDR3 DNA reads TGTGCCAGCTCACCACCTTCGGGACAGCAAGAGACCCAGTACTTC.

The chain links TRBV12-3 or TRBV12-4 to TRBJ1-1; D not resolved. V was clipped by 4 bases and J by 3 bases, with 9 bases between them. The CDR3 consists of 13 residues. The CDR3 nucleotides read TGTGCCAGCAGTTCGACGGCCTACACTGAAGCTTTCTTT. It translates to CASSSTAYTEAFF.

V and J are TRBV5-1 and TRBJ2-2; D is undetermined. This CDR3 spans 16 amino acids. CDR1 SGHRS and CDR2 YFSETQ come from the germline V gene. V was cut by 4 bases and J by 0 bases, with 13 bases left in between. CDR3 DNA: TGCGCCAGCAGCCCTCTGACAAGTTCGAACACCGGGGAGCTGTTTTTT. It codes for CASSPLTSSNTGELFF.

The chain links TRBV28 to TRBJ2-7; D may be TRBD2 (6 bases). CDR1 MDHEN and CDR2 SYDVKM come from the germline V gene. The ends were cut back, 2 bases at V and 0 bases at J, with 17 bases in the middle. The CDR3 length is 17 residues. CDR3 region: CASSLEPSSASSYEQYF. DNA of the CDR3: TGTGCCAGCAGTTTAGAGCCATCTAGCGCCTCCTCCTACGAGCAGTACTTC.

This clone was counted only a few times. Other nucleotide sequences in the sample specify the same CDR3. The rearrangement uses TRBV2 and TRBJ1-1, with a weak D call TRBD1 (5 bases). Trimming took 1 base from V and 4 from J, leaving 7 bases between them. The CDR3 is 13 residues long. Germline V lookup: CDR1 SNHLY, CDR2 FYNNEI. The CDR3 nucleotides read TGTGCCAGCAGTGAAGAGGGGTCCACTGAAGCTTTCTTT. It codes for CASSEEGSTEAFF.

The rearrangement uses TRBV11-2 and TRBJ1-4, with D possibly being TRBD1 (6 bases). Germline CDR1 is SGHAT and CDR2 is FQNNGV. The CDR3 length is 11 residues. The ends were cut back, 5 bases at V and 14 bases at J, with 12 bases in the middle. DNA of the CDR3: TGTGCCAGCAGCAGTAGGGGGGGGCTGTTTTTT. Amino acid sequence: CASSSRGGLFF.

The chain recombines TRBV10-3 with TRBJ2-3; unclear D gene. The V and J ends lost 6 bases and 1 base respectively, with 14 bases between them. Germline CDR1 reads ENHRY; CDR2 reads SYGVKD. There are 15 residues in the CDR3. As DNA, the CDR3 is TGTGCCATCAGCACTACGATGCAGGGCACAGATACGCAGTATTTT. Protein sequence: CAISTTMQGTDTQYF.

This chain joins TRBV19 and TRBJ2-5; possible D gene TRBD1, 6 bases. The length of the CDR3 is 13 residues. CDR1 is LNHDA and CDR2 is SQIVND in the germline V gene (reference sequence). Deletions cut 1 base from V and 4 bases from J, with 7 bases between. The chain's CDR3 is CASSIVGGETQYF. CDR3 coding DNA: TGTGCCAGTAGTATAGTAGGGGGAGAGACCCAGTACTTC.

J is TRBJ1-2 and V is TRBV28; a possible D gene is TRBD1 (5 bases). Trimming left V 7 bases short and J 5 bases short, with 14 bases between. This CDR3 region has 13 residues. Germline V lookup: CDR1 MDHEN, CDR2 SYDVKM. The CDR3 DNA follows: TGTGCCAGCATAAAGACCAGGGATTATGGCTACACCTTC. Translating it yields CASIKTRDYGYTF.

This chain connects TRBV6-5 to TRBJ2-1, with D possibly matching TRBD1 (6 bases). Looked up from germline, CDR1 is MNHEY and CDR2 is SVGAGI. Trimming took 6 bases from V and 1 from J, leaving 13 bases between them. This CDR3 region has 15 residues. CDR3 nucleotides: TGTGCCAGCAGGAAGGGCCAGGGGTCCTACAATGAGCAGTTCTTC. Translating it yields CASRKGQGSYNEQFF.

This rearrangement joins TRBV5-1 to TRBJ1-1; D not certain. The CDR3 is made up of 14 amino acids. V was trimmed by 3 bases and J by 3 bases, leaving 12 bases between them. Germline CDR1 is SGHRS and CDR2 is YFSETQ. CDR3 nucleotides: TGCGCCAGCAGCTCCGTCGGAGGCGACACTGAAGCTTTCTTT. Amino acids: CASSSVGGDTEAFF.